This T cell receptor beta chain comes out of a study of neurological immune-mediated disorders. With V trimmed by 4 bases and J by 3 bases, 5 bases remained unmatched. There are 15 residues in the CDR3. Germline loops: CDR1 SGHRS, CDR2 YFSETQ. Study-level points and caveats: HTLV-1-associated myelopathy had the most TCR clonal expansion, while multiple sclerosis had the least, a level that fell below healthy controls. Sharing of CDR3 amino acid sequences among expanded clones across subjects was absent, suggesting private repertoires in all groups.

This clonotype occurred many times. Antigen: not known. TCRdb called the 5' RACE reads again in MiXCR, with one record for every CDR3 protein. The sample lists approximately 70,000 distinct CDR3 sequences; about 9.4% were seen once. As for time point: longitudinal time-point 1 (baseline). Volunteers attending a blood bank in Maryland, USA, served as healthy controls. It was from 2 million PBMCs stored at -80 C that the unsorted libraries were obtained. V gene TRBV5-1 combines with J gene TRBJ2-7; 12 bases agree with TRBD2. The source of this sequence is a man between 25 and 39 years old in good health. The sample comprised PBMCs. The CDR3 DNA sequence: TGCGCCAGCAGCGTTGGGACTAGCGGGTACTACGAGCAGTACTTC. Residues: CASSVGTSGYYEQYF.